There are a few counts of the clone carrying this T cell receptor beta chain. Its antigen is not known. The CDR3 has 17 amino acids. The V and J ends lost 4 bases and 0 bases respectively, with 16 bases between them. Germline loops: CDR1 SEHNR, CDR2 FQNEAQ (reference sequence). The sample is drawn from a study of T cell repertoires in cytomegalovirus infection. Study-wide context: CMV infection together with matching HLA type was indicated by public TCR beta signatures.

Study results and limitations: CMV carriers with the relevant HLA were identified by cumulative public TCR beta family frequency.

TCRdb reprocessed the reads with MiXCR, giving one entry per CDR3 protein. The data hold 800,000 to 950,000 distinct CDR3 sequences, with about 33% observed a single time. This sequence joins TRBV7-9 and TRBJ2-1, with D possibly called TRBD1 or TRBD2 (5 bases each). The clonotype comes from a human donor in good health (CMV status not recorded). Some clones in this sample may be carry-over from other donors' samples. Sequenced material: cultured CD8+ T cells from PBMCs, taken from culture after CMV antigen stimulation. The CDR3 loop reads CASSSRVLALSYNEQFF. The CDR3 nucleotides are TGTGCCAGCAGCTCCAGGGTTCTAGCCCTCTCCTACAATGAGCAGTTCTTC.